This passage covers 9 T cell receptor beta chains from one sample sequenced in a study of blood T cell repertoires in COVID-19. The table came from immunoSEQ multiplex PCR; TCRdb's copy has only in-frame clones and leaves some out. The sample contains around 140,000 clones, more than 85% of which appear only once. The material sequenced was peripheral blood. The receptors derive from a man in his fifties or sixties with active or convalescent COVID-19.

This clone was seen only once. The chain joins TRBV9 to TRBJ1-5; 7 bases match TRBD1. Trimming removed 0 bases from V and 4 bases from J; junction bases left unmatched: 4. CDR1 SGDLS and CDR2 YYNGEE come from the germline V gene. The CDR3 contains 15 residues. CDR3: CASSVGDRENQPQHF. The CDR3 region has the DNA TGTGCCAGCAGCGTAGGAGACAGGGAGAATCAGCCCCAGCATTTT.

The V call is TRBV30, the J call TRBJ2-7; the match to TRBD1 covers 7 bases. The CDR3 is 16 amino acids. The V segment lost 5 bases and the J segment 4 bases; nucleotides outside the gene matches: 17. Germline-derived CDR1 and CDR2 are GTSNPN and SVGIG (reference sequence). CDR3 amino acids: CAWGPAGRGFGYEQYF. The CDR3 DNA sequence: TGTGCCTGGGGGCCTGCGGGCAGGGGGTTTGGTTACGAGCAGTACTTC.

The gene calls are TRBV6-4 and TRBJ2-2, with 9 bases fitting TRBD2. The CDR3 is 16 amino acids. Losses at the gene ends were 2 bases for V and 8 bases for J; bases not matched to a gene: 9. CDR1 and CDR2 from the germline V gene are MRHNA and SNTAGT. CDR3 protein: CASSDRDSGSPGELFF. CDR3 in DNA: TGTGCCAGCAGTGACCGGGATAGCGGGAGTCCGGGGGAGCTGTTTTTT.

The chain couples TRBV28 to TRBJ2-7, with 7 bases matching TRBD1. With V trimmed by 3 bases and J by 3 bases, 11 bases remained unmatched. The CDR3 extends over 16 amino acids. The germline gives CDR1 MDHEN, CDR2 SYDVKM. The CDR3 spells CASSFKGAVVLYEQYF. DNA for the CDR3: TGTGCCAGCAGTTTTAAGGGGGCTGTAGTTCTCTACGAGCAGTACTTC.

In DNA, the CDR3 is TGCGCCAGCAGCCCAGCGGGTAGCGGGGGAATAGAGACCCAGTACTTC. Its translation: CASSPAGSGGIETQYF. This chain joins TRBV4-1 and TRBJ2-5, with TRBD2 matching 9 bases. V was clipped by 4 bases and J by 4 bases; unmatched bases: 10. The CDR3 contains 16 residues. CDR1 MGHRA and CDR2 YSYEKL come from the germline V gene.

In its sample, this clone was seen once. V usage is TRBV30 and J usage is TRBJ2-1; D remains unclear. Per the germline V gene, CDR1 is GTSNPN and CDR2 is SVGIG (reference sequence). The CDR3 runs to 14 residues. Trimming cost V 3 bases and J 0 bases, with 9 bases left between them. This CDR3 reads CAWRSRSSYNEQFF. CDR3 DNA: TGTGCCTGGAGATCGCGGAGCTCCTACAATGAGCAGTTCTTC.

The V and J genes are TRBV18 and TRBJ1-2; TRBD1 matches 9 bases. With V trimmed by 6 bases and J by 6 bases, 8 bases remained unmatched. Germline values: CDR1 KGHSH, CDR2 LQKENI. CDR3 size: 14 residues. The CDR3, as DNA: TGTGCCAGCTCGCCGGGACAGGGTATTCATGGCTACACCTTC. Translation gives CASSPGQGIHGYTF.

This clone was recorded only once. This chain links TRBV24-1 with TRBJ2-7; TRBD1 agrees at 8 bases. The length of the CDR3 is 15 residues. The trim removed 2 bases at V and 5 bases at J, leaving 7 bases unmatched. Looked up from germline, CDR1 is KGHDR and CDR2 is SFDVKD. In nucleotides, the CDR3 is TGTGCCACCAGTGATTCGTACAGGGGGATGGACGAGCAGTACTTC. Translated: CATSDSYRGMDEQYF.

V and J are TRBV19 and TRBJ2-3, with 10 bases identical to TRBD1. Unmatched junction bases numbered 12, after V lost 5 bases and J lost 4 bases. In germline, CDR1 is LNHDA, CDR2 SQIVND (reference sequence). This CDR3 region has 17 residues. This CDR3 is CASSADRQGASADTQYF. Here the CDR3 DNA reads TGTGCCAGTAGTGCAGATCGACAGGGGGCGAGCGCAGATACGCAGTATTTT.